This is a list of T cell receptor beta chains from one sample in a study of Ad26.COV2.S vaccination and SARS-CoV-2 variants. Sequencing used immunoSEQ multiplex PCR; TCRdb keeps in-frame clones, though not all of them. This sample has approximately 450,000 clones, with around 90% found just once. The material was peripheral blood, obtained in a trial of Ad26.COV2.S vaccine versus placebo. All receptors derive from a person between 18 and 60 years old who received the Ad26.COV2.S COVID-19 vaccine or a placebo. Both conserved end residues are part of each CDR3. The order of the fields is V gene, J gene, CDR3 protein.

TRBV28,TRBJ1-1,CASSPPMKVAFF
TRBV20-1,TRBJ2-7,CSASRPSGSYEQYF
TRBV19,TRBJ2-5,CASSIGTSEQETQYF
TRBV6-4,TRBJ2-3,CASSDYAGNTDTQYF
TRBV6-5,TRBJ2-1,CASIRPGSPNEQFF
TRBV2,TRBJ2-5,CASSDRWRLNQETQYF
TRBV19,TRBJ2-3,CASKGLAGVTDTQYF
TRBV5-1,TRBJ1-1,CASSLEGNTEAFF
TRBV14,TRBJ2-2,CASSQEKGYTGELFF
TRBV19,TRBJ1-2,CASAKTGHLEGYTF
TRBV18,TRBJ2-1,CASSPSGTGYNEQFF
TRBV12-3/TRBV12-4,TRBJ2-7,CASSLMSHEQYF
TRBV9,TRBJ2-7,CASSEGTSGRASEQYF
TRBV4-3,TRBJ2-3,CASSRREGGTDTQYF
TRBV5-4,TRBJ2-7,CASSFAHEQYF
TRBV19,TRBJ2-7,CASSTGTGATLYEQYF
TRBV18,TRBJ2-7,CASSPPGLGGRSYEQYF
TRBV19,TRBJ2-6,CASSIMSQTSGANVLTF
TRBV7-2,TRBJ1-1,CASSLANRRNTEAFF
TRBV6-5,TRBJ1-1,CASSRRDRMNTEAFF
TRBV20-1,TRBJ2-7,CSASSGSPHEQYF
TRBV7-8,TRBJ2-3,CASSKRLAGGSRTDTQYF
TRBV19,TRBJ2-2,CASRGANTGELFF
TRBV7-2,TRBJ2-7,CASSLVLGLYEQYF
TRBV7-2,TRBJ2-1,CASSLMVSGLAWNEQFF